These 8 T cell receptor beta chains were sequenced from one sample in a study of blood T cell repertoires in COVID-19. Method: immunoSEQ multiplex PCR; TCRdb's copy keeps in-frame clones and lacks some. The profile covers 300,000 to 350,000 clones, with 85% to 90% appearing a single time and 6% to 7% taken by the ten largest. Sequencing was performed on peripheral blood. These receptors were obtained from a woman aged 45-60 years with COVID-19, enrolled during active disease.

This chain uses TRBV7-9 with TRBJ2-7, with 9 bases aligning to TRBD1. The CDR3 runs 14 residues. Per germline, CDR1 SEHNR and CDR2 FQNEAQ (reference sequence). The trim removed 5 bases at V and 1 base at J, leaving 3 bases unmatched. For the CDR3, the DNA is TGTGCCAGCAGCCTAGGGACAGGGTCCTACGAGCAGTACTTC. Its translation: CASSLGTGSYEQYF.

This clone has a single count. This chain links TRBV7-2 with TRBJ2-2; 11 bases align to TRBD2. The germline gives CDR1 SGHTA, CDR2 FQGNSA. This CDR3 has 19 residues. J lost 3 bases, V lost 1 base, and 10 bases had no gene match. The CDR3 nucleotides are TGTGCCAGCAGCTTAGGCCTTCTAGCGGGAGGAGGAGACACCGGGGAGCTGTTTTTT. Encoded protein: CASSLGLLAGGGDTGELFF.

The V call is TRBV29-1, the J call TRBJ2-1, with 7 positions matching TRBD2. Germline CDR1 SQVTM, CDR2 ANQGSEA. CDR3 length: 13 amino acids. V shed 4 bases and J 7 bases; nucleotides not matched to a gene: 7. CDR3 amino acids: CSVGSGAGNEQFF. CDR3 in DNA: TGCAGCGTTGGATCCGGAGCGGGGAATGAGCAGTTCTTC.

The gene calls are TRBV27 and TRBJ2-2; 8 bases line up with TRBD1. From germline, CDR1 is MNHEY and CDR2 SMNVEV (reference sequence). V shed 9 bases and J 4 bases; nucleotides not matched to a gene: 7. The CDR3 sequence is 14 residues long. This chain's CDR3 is CASRQGHSTGELFF. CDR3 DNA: TGTGCCAGTAGACAGGGGCACAGCACCGGGGAGCTGTTTTTT.

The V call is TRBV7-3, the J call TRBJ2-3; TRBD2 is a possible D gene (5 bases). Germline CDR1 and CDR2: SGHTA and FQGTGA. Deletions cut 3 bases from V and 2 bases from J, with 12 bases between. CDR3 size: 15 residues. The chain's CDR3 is CASSFTGIVTDTQYF. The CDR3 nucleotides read TGTGCCAGCAGCTTTACCGGGATCGTCACAGATACGCAGTATTTT.

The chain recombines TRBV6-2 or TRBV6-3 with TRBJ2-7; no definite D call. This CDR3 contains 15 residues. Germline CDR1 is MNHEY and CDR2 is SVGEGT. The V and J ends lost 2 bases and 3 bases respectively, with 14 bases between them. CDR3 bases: TGTGCCAGCAGTTACGGGCCGAACATAAACTACGAGCAGTACTTC. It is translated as CASSYGPNINYEQYF.

CDR3 protein: CAWSLSLLAGGPDTQYF. DNA for the CDR3: TGTGCCTGGAGTCTGAGCTTACTAGCGGGAGGGCCGGATACGCAGTATTTT. The rearrangement joins TRBV30 to TRBJ2-3, with 13 bases matching TRBD2. The CDR3 has 17 amino acids. V lost 2 bases to trimming and J lost 6 bases; unmatched junction nucleotides: 11. The V gene's germline CDR1 is GTSNPN and CDR2 SVGIG (reference sequence).

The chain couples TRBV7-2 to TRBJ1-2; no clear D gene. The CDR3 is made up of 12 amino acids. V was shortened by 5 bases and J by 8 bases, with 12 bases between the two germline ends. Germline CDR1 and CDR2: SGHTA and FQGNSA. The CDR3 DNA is TGTGCCAGCAGCCAGGCCCCTCGGGGCTACACCTTC. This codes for CASSQAPRGYTF.